One sample yielded the 32 T cell receptor beta chains listed below, sequenced in a study of Graves' ophthalmopathy and Graves' hyperthyroidism. Amplification targeted the TCR beta CDR3 regions, with RNA transcripts as the source material. An opening RT-PCR round employed HTBI primers and preceded a second-round multiplex PCR. MiXCR, run by TCRdb on the multiplex PCR reads, gives a single entry per CDR3 protein. The repertoire holds hundreds of thousands of distinct CDR3 sequences, with around 50% as singletons. Sequencing was done on a sample of peripheral blood. The receptor set was obtained from an adult man with Graves' ophthalmopathy.

This clonotype appeared a few times. The chain links TRBV7-2 to TRBJ2-3; D call uncertain. The CDR3 contains 15 residues. CDR1 SGHTA and CDR2 FQGNSA come from the germline V gene. With 5 bases removed from V and 0 bases from J, the gap between germline ends came to 12 bases. Here the CDR3 reads CASSPTVTSTDTQYF. CDR3 in DNA: TGTGCCAGCAGCCCCACAGTTACTAGCACAGATACGCAGTATTTT.

As concerns this clonotype: It may be a read error: a sequence one base away is much more abundant. V and J are TRBV20-1 and TRBJ2-7; D possibly corresponds to TRBD2 (6 bases). Germline CDR1 reads DFQATT; CDR2 reads SNEGSKA (reference sequence). Deletions cut 5 bases from V and 3 bases from J, with 11 bases between. This CDR3 is built from 12 residues. CDR3 coding DNA: TGCAGTGCTGGAAACGGGAGCTACGAGCAGTACTTC. As protein: CSAGNGSYEQYF.

CDR3 in amino acids: CASSFGVGSSSGNTIYF. In nucleotides, the CDR3 is TGTGCCAGCAGCTTCGGAGTGGGGTCAAGCTCTGGAAACACCATATATTTT. The rearrangement links TRBV7-9 to TRBJ1-3; D not resolved. Germline CDR1 is SEHNR and CDR2 is FQNEAQ (reference sequence). Trimming shortened V by 3 bases and J by 0 bases, and 15 bases separated the two germline ends. The CDR3 is 17 amino acids.

In regard to this clonotype: The junction departs from the called germline gene at one end, perhaps through a read error. The chain joins TRBV10-2 to TRBJ1-1; 7 nucleotides match TRBD1. CDR3 length equals 15 residues. In germline, CDR1 is WSHSY, CDR2 SAAADI. The CDR3 coding sequence is TGTGCCAGCAGCCCGACTCCGACAGGGAGAACTGAAGCTTTCTTT. This gives the protein CASSPTPTGRTEAFF.

The rearrangement uses TRBV24-1 and TRBJ2-5, with unresolved D. V lost 4 bases to trimming and J lost 3 bases, with 17 bases between them. From germline, CDR1 is KGHDR and CDR2 SFDVKD. This CDR3 has 16 residues. The CDR3 bases are TGTGCCACCAGTGAGCCCGGCGAATGGGTGAAAGAGACCCAGTACTTC. This sequence encodes CATSEPGEWVKETQYF.

As to this clonotype: The junction does not match germline at one end; this may be a read error. The chain couples TRBV19 to TRBJ2-2; D may be TRBD2 (6 bases). The CDR3 is 15 amino acids. Germline V lookup: CDR1 LNHDA, CDR2 SQIVND (reference sequence). The CDR3 bases are TGTGCCAGTAGTACTTATGGAGGGCCAAGTGGGGAGCTGTCTTTT. Translation gives CASSTYGGPSGELSF.

The sample holds many counts of this clonotype. J is TRBJ1-1 and V is TRBV7-9; TRBD1 matches 9 bases. With V trimmed by 5 bases and J by 5 bases, 6 bases remained unmatched. CDR1 and CDR2 from the germline V gene are SEHNR and FQNEAQ (reference sequence). The CDR3 runs to 14 residues. The CDR3 coding sequence is TGTGCCAGCAGCATCGGACAGGGGTGGACTGAAGCTTTCTTT. Translated, it gives CASSIGQGWTEAFF.

A remark on this clonotype: This clone may be a read error of a much larger clone one base away. The chain recombines TRBV29-1 with TRBJ2-1; 8 bases line up with TRBD1. The CDR3 is 13 amino acids. Germline CDR1 reads SQVTM; CDR2 reads ANQGSEA. Germline trimming cut 8 bases from V and 10 bases from J; bases unmatched to any gene: 13. The DNA of the CDR3 is TGCAGCTCAACGACAGGGGAAGCGTACGAGCAGTTCTTC. Encoded protein: CSSTTGEAYEQFF.

This clonotype occurred a few times. V usage is TRBV5-1 and J usage is TRBJ1-2; D unresolved. V lost 0 bases, J lost 0 bases, and 6 bases lay in between. The CDR3 is 14 residues long. Germline V lookup: CDR1 SGHRS, CDR2 YFSETQ. The CDR3 DNA follows: TGCGCCAGCAGCTTGGACAGTACTAACTATGGCTACACCTTC. Its translation is CASSLDSTNYGYTF. Filled out from reference TRBV5-1 and TRBJ1-2, the complete variable domain reads KAGVTQTPRYLIKTRGQQVTLSCSPISGHRSVSWYQQTPGQGLQFLFEYFSETQRNKGNFPGRFSGRQFSNSRSEMNVSTLELGDSALYLCASSLDSTNYGYTFGSGTRLTVV.

This clonotype has a handful of counts. The chain joins TRBV6-6 to TRBJ2-7; TRBD1 or TRBD2 may be the D gene (5 bases each). CDR1 MNHNY and CDR2 SVGAGI come from the germline V gene (reference sequence). Trimming cost V 4 bases and J 5 bases, with 9 bases left between them. The CDR3 has 12 amino acids. The CDR3: CASSFGADEQYF. CDR3 nucleotides: TGTGCCAGCAGTTTCGGGGCCGACGAGCAGTACTTC.

The rearrangement uses TRBV7-9 and TRBJ1-5; D gene ambiguous. CDR3 size: 9 residues. V was trimmed by 11 bases and J by 3 bases, leaving 2 bases between them. Germline V gives CDR1 SEHNR, CDR2 FQNEAQ (reference sequence). The CDR3 DNA reads TGTGCCCCCAATCAGCCCCAGCATTTT. It encodes CAPNQPQHF.

A word on this clonotype: A much larger clone differs by one base, so this may be a read error. The chain couples TRBV29-1 to TRBJ1-5; TRBD1 is a possible D gene (5 bases). This CDR3 comprises 12 residues. Germline V gives CDR1 SQVTM, CDR2 ANQGSEA. The CDR3 protein is CSYRYSDQPQHF. CDR3 in DNA: TGCTCTTACAGGTATAGCGATCAGCCCCAGCATTTT. The whole variable domain, remainder taken from reference TRBV29-1 and TRBJ1-5, is SAVISQKPSRDICQRGTSLTIQCQVDSQVTMMFWYRQQPGQSLTLIATANQGSEATYESGFVIDKFPISRPNLTFSTLTVSNMSPEDSSIYLCSYRYSDQPQHFGDGTRLSIL.

The V call is TRBV7-9, the J call TRBJ2-7; 10 nucleotides align to TRBD2. V shed 6 bases and J 2 bases; nucleotides not matched to a gene: 7. The germline V gene has CDR1 SEHNR and CDR2 FQNEAQ (reference sequence). The CDR3 runs 15 residues. The CDR3 is CASSPKREGPYEQYF. CDR3 nucleotides: TGTGCCAGCAGTCCGAAGCGGGAGGGCCCCTACGAGCAGTACTTC.

This clonotype was counted a few times. This sequence joins TRBV3-1 and TRBJ1-1; unclear D gene. Trimming pared 0 bases from V and 3 bases from J, leaving 11 bases between. The CDR3 has 15 amino acids. Germline loops: CDR1 LGHDT, CDR2 YNNKEL (reference sequence). The CDR3 spells CASSQDFRDDTEAFF. CDR3 sequence (DNA): TGTGCCAGCAGCCAAGATTTCAGAGATGACACTGAAGCTTTCTTT.

This clonotype appeared a few times. CDR3 sequence (DNA): TGTGCCAGCTCCCAGAGGGGGGGTACTTCACCCCTCCACTTT. Translating gives CASSQRGGTSPLHF. The V and J genes are TRBV27 and TRBJ1-6; D perhaps matches TRBD1 (6 bases). This CDR3 is 14 amino acids long. V gave up 8 bases and J gave up 9 bases, with 17 bases separating them. The germline gives CDR1 MNHEY, CDR2 SMNVEV (reference sequence).

In its sample, this clonotype was seen many times. The chain employs TRBV10-3 and TRBJ1-2, with D tentatively TRBD1 (6 bases). The CDR3 is made up of 14 amino acids. V was shortened by 3 bases and J by 4 bases, with 12 bases between the two germline ends. Germline CDR1 and CDR2: ENHRY and SYGVKD. The CDR3 region is CAISDPGTLYGYTF. CDR3 coding DNA: TGTGCCATCAGTGACCCCGGGACACTCTATGGCTACACCTTC.

Remarks on this clonotype: Mismatch with germline at one junction end may stem from a read error. The chain carries TRBV10-3 and TRBJ2-6; D unclear. The CDR3 has 15 residues. Germline CDR1 and CDR2: ENHRY and SYGVKD. The DNA for the CDR3 is TGTGCCAGCAGTTACTGGGTCTCTGGGGCCAACGTCCTGACTTTC. It encodes CASSYWVSGANVLTF.

The chain carries TRBV7-3 and TRBJ1-1, with D maybe TRBD1 (6 bases). This CDR3 has 15 amino acids. Germline V gives CDR1 SGHTA, CDR2 FQGTGA. V lost 5 bases and J 1 base, leaving 14 bases between the germline ends. This chain's CDR3 is CASSPGGGGNTEAFF. CDR3 bases: TGTGCCAGCAGCCCCGGCGGGGGCGGGAACACTGAAGCTTTCTTT.

The CDR3 loop is CANSDRFTEAFF. In nucleotides, the CDR3 is TGTGCCAACTCGGACAGATTTACTGAAGCTTTCTTT. This chain joins TRBV6-5 and TRBJ1-1, with D maybe TRBD1 (6 bases). This CDR3 is 12 amino acids long. The germline V and J ends were trimmed by 10 bases and 5 bases, with 14 bases remaining between them. Looked up from germline, CDR1 is MNHEY and CDR2 is SVGAGI.

CDR3 loop: CASSLGQSGSNQPQHF. The CDR3 nucleotides are TGTGCCAGTAGTCTTGGACAGTCAGGCAGCAATCAGCCCCAGCATTTT. The chain is built from TRBV19 and TRBJ1-5; possible D gene TRBD1, 6 bases. Per germline, CDR1 LNHDA and CDR2 SQIVND (reference sequence). The CDR3 length is 16 residues. Trimming cost V 5 bases and J 1 base, with 15 bases left between them.

This chain connects TRBV7-2 to TRBJ2-2; D possibly uses TRBD1 or TRBD2 (5 bases each). This CDR3 is 14 amino acids long. V was clipped by 4 bases and J by 5 bases, with 11 bases between them. CDR1 and CDR2 from the germline V gene are SGHTA and FQGNSA. CDR3: CASSWDATTGELFF. The CDR3 coding sequence is TGTGCCAGCAGCTGGGACGCGACAACCGGGGAGCTGTTTTTT.

This clonotype was detected ten times or more. The chain couples TRBV20-1 to TRBJ2-5; D assignment may be TRBD1 or TRBD2 (5 bases each). Germline-derived CDR1 and CDR2 are DFQATT and SNEGSKA (reference sequence). The CDR3 spans 15 residues. With 2 bases removed from V and 4 bases from J, the gap between germline ends came to 17 bases. CDR3 in amino acids: CSARPPGNEGETQYF. The CDR3 DNA reads TGCAGTGCTAGACCCCCAGGGAACGAGGGAGAGACCCAGTACTTC.

The chain employs TRBV7-2 and TRBJ2-7, with D perhaps matching TRBD1 (6 bases). Germline V lookup: CDR1 SGHTA, CDR2 FQGNSA. V lost 5 bases, J lost 1 base, and 15 bases lay in between. This CDR3 region has 15 residues. CDR3 sequence reads: CASSEGVGASYEQYF. The CDR3 DNA is TGTGCCAGCAGCGAGGGGGTCGGAGCTTCCTACGAGCAGTACTTC.

In its sample, this clonotype was seen a few times. The chain has TRBV19 and TRBJ2-6; the D gene could be TRBD1 or TRBD2 (5 bases each). Trimming removed 4 bases from V and 4 bases from J, with 17 bases in between. Germline assignment: CDR1 LNHDA and CDR2 SQIVND (reference sequence). The CDR3 runs 17 residues. The CDR3: CASSRGLKSTGANVLTF. The CDR3 region has the DNA TGTGCCAGTAGTAGGGGGTTAAAGTCGACCGGGGCCAACGTCCTGACTTTC.

This clonotype was seen more than once but under ten times. The chain couples TRBV18 to TRBJ1-2; 10 nucleotides match TRBD1. Germline V CDR1 and CDR2: KGHSH, LQKENI. Trimming removed 3 bases from V and 9 bases from J; junction bases left unmatched: 7. The CDR3 spans 14 residues. The CDR3 coding sequence is TGTGCCAGCTCACCCCGGGACAGGGGAGAGCGCTACACCTTC. Translated, it gives CASSPRDRGERYTF.

The chain carries TRBV29-1 and TRBJ2-3, with TRBD2 matching 7 bases. The J segment lost 4 bases and the V segment lost 8 bases, leaving 12 bases of the junction unmatched. Per the germline V gene, CDR1 is SQVTM and CDR2 is ANQGSEA. The CDR3 has 14 residues. CDR3 region: CSTHGSGPPDTQYF. The CDR3 nucleotides read TGCAGCACCCACGGTAGCGGGCCACCAGATACGCAGTATTTT.

This chain joins TRBV2 and TRBJ1-5, with unresolved D. Germline V lookup: CDR1 SNHLY, CDR2 FYNNEI. The CDR3 extends over 13 amino acids. V lost 1 base and J 6 bases, leaving 7 bases between the germline ends. CDR3 bases: TGTGCCAGCAGTGAAGGGTTTAGTCAGCCCCAGCATTTT. Its protein is CASSEGFSQPQHF.

CDR3 DNA sequence: TGCAGTGCTCTGAGGACAGGGGAGCAGTACGTTCAAGAGACCCAGTACTTC. Amino acid sequence: CSALRTGEQYVQETQYF. The chain combines TRBV20-1 with TRBJ2-5; TRBD1 matches 9 bases. Germline trimming cut 5 bases from V and 2 bases from J; bases unmatched to any gene: 15. CDR3 size: 17 residues. Germline values: CDR1 DFQATT, CDR2 SNEGSKA (reference sequence).

This clonotype has at least ten counts. The chain couples TRBV29-1 to TRBJ1-2, with 8 bases identical to TRBD1. V was pared by 7 bases and J by 6 bases, with 10 bases of the junction left unmatched. Germline CDR1 SQVTM, CDR2 ANQGSEA. The CDR3 consists of 13 residues. The DNA for the CDR3 is TGCAGCGCGCGGACAGGGAAGGGAGATGGCTACACCTTC. As protein: CSARTGKGDGYTF.

The chain combines TRBV9 with TRBJ2-3, with 9 bases that match TRBD2. The V segment lost 5 bases and the J segment 0 bases; nucleotides outside the gene matches: 7. Germline-derived CDR1 and CDR2 are SGDLS and YYNGEE. This CDR3 is 16 amino acids long. CDR3 DNA: TGTGCCAGCAGGGCGACTAGCGGAGGGAGCACAGATACGCAGTATTTT. This sequence encodes CASRATSGGSTDTQYF.

CDR3 coding DNA: TGTGCCAGCAGCTCGACAGGGGGCGCGGTGGGTGAAAAACTGTTTTTT. Translation gives CASSSTGGAVGEKLFF. The rearrangement links TRBV7-9 to TRBJ1-4; TRBD1 agrees at 10 bases. Trimming at V came to 4 bases and at J to 7 bases, leaving 9 bases not matched to a gene. The CDR3 length is 16 residues. Germline V gives CDR1 SEHNR, CDR2 FQNEAQ (reference sequence).

The chain links TRBV7-9 to TRBJ2-7; D could derive from TRBD1 or TRBD2 (5 bases each). CDR3 length equals 17 residues. The ends were cut back, 4 bases at V and 6 bases at J, with 25 bases in the middle. CDR1 is SEHNR and CDR2 is FQNEAQ in the germline V gene (reference sequence). CDR3 coding DNA: TGTGCCAGCAGCTACGACAGAGGGCTACGGGACGCATCCGAGCAGTACTTC. Translating gives CASSYDRGLRDASEQYF.